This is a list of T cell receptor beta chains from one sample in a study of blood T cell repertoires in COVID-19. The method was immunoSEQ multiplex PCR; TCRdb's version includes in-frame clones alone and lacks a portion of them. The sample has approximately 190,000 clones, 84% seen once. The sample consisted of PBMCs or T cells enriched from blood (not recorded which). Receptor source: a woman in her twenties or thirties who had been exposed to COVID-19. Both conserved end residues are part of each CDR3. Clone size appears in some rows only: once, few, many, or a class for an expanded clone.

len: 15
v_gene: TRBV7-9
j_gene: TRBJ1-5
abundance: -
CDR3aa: CASSLEGGGNQPQHF

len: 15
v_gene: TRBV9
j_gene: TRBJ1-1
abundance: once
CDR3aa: CASSGTPTGGTEAFF

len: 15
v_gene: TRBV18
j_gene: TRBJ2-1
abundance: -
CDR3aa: CASSPRRGTDNEQFF

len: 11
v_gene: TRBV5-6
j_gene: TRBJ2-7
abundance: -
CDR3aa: CASSLGQEQYF

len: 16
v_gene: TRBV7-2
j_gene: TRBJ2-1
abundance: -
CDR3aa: CASSASGTGGYNEQFF

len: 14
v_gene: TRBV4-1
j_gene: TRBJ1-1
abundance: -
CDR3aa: CASSQDRGYTEAFF

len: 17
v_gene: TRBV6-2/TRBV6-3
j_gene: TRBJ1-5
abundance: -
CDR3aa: CASSPRTLDHSNQPQHF

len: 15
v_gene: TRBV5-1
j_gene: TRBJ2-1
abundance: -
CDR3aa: CASSLVPGETNEQFF

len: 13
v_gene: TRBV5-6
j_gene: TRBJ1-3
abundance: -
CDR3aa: CASSLLGSNTIYF

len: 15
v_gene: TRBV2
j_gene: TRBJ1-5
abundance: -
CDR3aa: CASSANQDSNQPQHF

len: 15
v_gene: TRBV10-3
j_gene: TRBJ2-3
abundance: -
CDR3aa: CAISRGPTSTDTQYF

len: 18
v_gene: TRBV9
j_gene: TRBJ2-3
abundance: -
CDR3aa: CASSLSISPGTGTDTQYF

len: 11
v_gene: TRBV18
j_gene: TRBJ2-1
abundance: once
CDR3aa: CASSTDNEQFF

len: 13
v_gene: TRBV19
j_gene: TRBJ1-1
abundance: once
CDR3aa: CASSTGTGVEAFF